This passage covers 22 T cell receptor beta chains from one sample sequenced in a study of cytomegalovirus exposure and HLA in healthy donors. PCR employed 60 Vbeta and 13 Jbeta primers. Only in-frame clones appear in the TCRdb table, and some are missing; sequencing was by immunoSEQ multiplex PCR. The sample holds 270,000 or so clones, 80% to 90% seen once. The sequencing sample was made of PBMCs. These receptors all stem from a middle-aged man in good health and CMV-seropositive.

The gene calls are TRBV6-5 and TRBJ1-4; D is perhaps TRBD1 (6 bases). Per germline, CDR1 MNHEY and CDR2 SVGAGI. This CDR3 contains 12 residues. V was clipped by 5 bases and J by 8 bases, with 9 bases between them. For the CDR3, the DNA is TGTGCCAGCAGTCAAACAGGGGAAAAACTGTTTTTT. Its protein product is CASSQTGEKLFF.

This clone has just one count. The junction and the germline gene differ at one end; a read error may be behind it. The chain combines TRBV7-7 with TRBJ2-2, with 9 bases aligning to TRBD1. Germline assignment: CDR1 SSHAT and CDR2 FNYEAQ (reference sequence). The CDR3 loop spans 14 amino acids. The DNA of the CDR3 is TGTGCTAGCAGCCTGGACAGGGGTAACGGGGAGCTGTTTTTT. Protein: CASSLDRGNGELFF.

The rearrangement joins TRBV28 to TRBJ2-3, with TRBD2 matching over 12 bases. The J segment lost 4 bases and the V segment lost 5 bases, leaving 10 bases of the junction unmatched. This CDR3 region has 17 residues. The germline V gene encodes CDR1 MDHEN and CDR2 SYDVKM. The CDR3 spells CASSGWSLAGGPDTQYF. The CDR3 nucleotides are TGTGCCAGCAGTGGGTGGAGCCTAGCGGGAGGGCCAGATACGCAGTATTTT.

The rearrangement joins TRBV28 to TRBJ1-1, with D hard to call. Between the trimmed V and J ends, which lost 5 bases and 5 bases, there was a span of 18 bases. CDR1 is MDHEN and CDR2 is SYDVKM in the germline V gene. The CDR3 has 15 amino acids. CDR3 in DNA: TGTGCCAGCAGTCCCCCCAGCAGGTTTAAGACTGAAGCTTTCTTT. The encoded protein is CASSPPSRFKTEAFF.

The chain couples TRBV7-8 to TRBJ1-2, with D possibly matching TRBD1 (6 bases). The V end was cut by 4 bases, the J end by 8 bases, with 17 bases between. The CDR3 is 14 residues long. Germline values: CDR1 SGHVS, CDR2 FQNEAQ. CDR3: CASSSEGGGDGYTF. The CDR3 region has the DNA TGTGCCAGCAGCTCCGAAGGGGGAGGGGACGGCTACACCTTC.

The chain couples TRBV7-9 to TRBJ2-1; 10 nucleotides match TRBD2. From germline, CDR1 is SEHNR and CDR2 FQNEAQ (reference sequence). The length of the CDR3 is 16 residues. V lost 5 bases and J lost 2; bases outside the gene matches: 6. CDR3 sequence (DNA): TGTGCCAGCAGCCCGCTAGCGGGAGCCACCTACAATGAGCAGTTCTTC. It translates to CASSPLAGATYNEQFF.

A single count supports this clone. The CDR3 region is CASSQEAGLAGYSTDTQYF. CDR3 DNA: TGCGCCAGCAGCCAAGAGGCCGGACTAGCGGGATATAGCACAGATACGCAGTATTTT. This rearrangement joins TRBV4-1 to TRBJ2-3; 12 nucleotides match TRBD2. Germline CDR1 reads MGHRA; CDR2 reads YSYEKL. This CDR3 is built from 19 residues. Trimming removed 0 bases from V and 0 bases from J; junction bases left unmatched: 7.

V is TRBV7-9 and J is TRBJ1-1; a weak D match, TRBD1 (5 bases). The CDR3 is made up of 16 amino acids. V was pared by 5 bases and J by 5 bases, with 21 bases between. CDR1 and CDR2 (germline): SEHNR, FQNEAQ (reference sequence). The chain's CDR3 is CASSPMGGPPGTEAFF. CDR3 DNA: TGTGCCAGCAGCCCCATGGGGGGACCCCCTGGAACTGAAGCTTTCTTT. The whole variable domain, filled in from reference TRBV7-9 and TRBJ1-1, reads DTGVSQNPRHKITKRGQNVTFRCDPISEHNRLYWYRQTLGQGPEFLTYFQNEAQLEKSRLLSDRFSAERPKGSFSTLEIQRTEQGDSAMYLCASSPMGGPPGTEAFFGQGTRLTVV.

CDR3: CASSFQRISYNEQFF. CDR3 nucleotide sequence: TGTGCCAGCAGCTTCCAGCGGATCTCCTACAATGAGCAGTTCTTC. The chain uses TRBV7-9 and TRBJ2-1; possibly TRBD2 for D (5 bases). V was trimmed by 3 bases and J by 0 bases, leaving 9 bases between them. CDR3 length equals 15 residues. Germline CDR1 and CDR2: SEHNR and FQNEAQ (reference sequence).

The chain has TRBV6-1 and TRBJ2-1; 9 bases fit TRBD1. Germline CDR1 MNHNS, CDR2 SASEGT. The length of the CDR3 is 15 residues. V dropped 1 base and J dropped 6; count of bases not matched to a gene: 4. The CDR3 coding sequence is TGTGCCAGCAGTGAAGGGACAGGGGTCTTCAATGAGCAGTTCTTC. Its translation: CASSEGTGVFNEQFF.

This clone showed up just a few times. V gene TRBV5-1 combines with J gene TRBJ1-1, with 8 bases aligning to TRBD1. CDR3 length equals 15 residues. The V gene's germline CDR1 is SGHRS and CDR2 YFSETQ. Trimming cost V 7 bases and J 1 base; bases outside gene matches: 9. Written as DNA, the CDR3 is TGCGCCAGCGTTTTCGACAGGGGTGGGAACACTGAAGCTTTCTTT. Amino acid sequence: CASVFDRGGNTEAFF.

The genes are TRBV7-3 and TRBJ1-2, with 7 positions matching TRBD1. The CDR3 covers 14 residues. Germline loops: CDR1 SGHTA, CDR2 FQGTGA. Trimming took 2 bases from V and 1 from J; bases not matched to a gene: 1. The CDR3 spells CASSLQGDNYGYTF. DNA of the CDR3: TGTGCCAGCAGCTTACAGGGGGATAACTATGGCTACACCTTC. Based on the CDR3 plus reference TRBV7-3 and TRBJ1-2, the full variable domain is GAGVSQTPSNKVTEKGKYVELRCDPISGHTALYWYRQSLGQGPEFLIYFQGTGAADDSGLPNDRFFAVRPEGSVSTLKIQRTERGDSAVYLCASSLQGDNYGYTFGSGTRLTVV.

This clone was seen a single time. The V call is TRBV27, the J call TRBJ1-2, with D possibly TRBD1 on 6 matching bases. This CDR3 contains 14 residues. Deletions cut 0 bases from V and 8 bases from J, with 13 bases between. Germline lookup yields CDR1 MNHEY and CDR2 SMNVEV (reference sequence). The CDR3 sequence is CASSLSGGLGGYTF. Written as DNA, the CDR3 is TGTGCCAGCAGTTTATCCGGGGGGCTTGGCGGCTACACCTTC.

This chain connects TRBV28 to TRBJ2-7; 10 positions match TRBD2. The CDR3 extends over 18 amino acids. V shed 3 bases, J shed 2 bases, and the junction held 13 bases outside the gene matches. Germline loops: CDR1 MDHEN, CDR2 SYDVKM. CDR3 nucleotide sequence: TGTGCCAGCAGTTTCCGGTGGGGCCTAGCGGGAGATCCCTACGAGCAGTACTTC. This gives the protein CASSFRWGLAGDPYEQYF.

This chain connects TRBV27 to TRBJ2-3; 13 bases are a match to TRBD2. Germline CDR1 MNHEY, CDR2 SMNVEV (reference sequence). V gave up 6 bases and J gave up 7 bases; unmatched junction bases: 7. The CDR3 has 15 amino acids. The CDR3: CASSLTSGRLNTQYF. The CDR3 nucleotides read TGTGCCAGCAGCCTGACTAGCGGGAGGTTAAATACGCAGTATTTT.

J is TRBJ1-1 and V is TRBV7-9, with 7 bases lining up with TRBD1. The length of the CDR3 is 15 residues. J lost 3 bases, V lost 3 bases, and 7 bases had no gene match. Germline V gives CDR1 SEHNR, CDR2 FQNEAQ (reference sequence). DNA for the CDR3: TGTGCCAGCAGCTTGTTAACAGGGGCGGACACTGAAGCTTTCTTT. This sequence encodes CASSLLTGADTEAFF.

The genes are TRBV9 and TRBJ2-2, with 15 bases lining up with TRBD2. The CDR3 extends over 19 amino acids. Germline CDR1 and CDR2: SGDLS and YYNGEE. Trimming removed 3 bases from V and 13 bases from J; junction bases left unmatched: 19. CDR3 amino acids: CASSGVDPGLAGGAPSLFF. The CDR3 DNA reads TGTGCCAGCAGCGGAGTAGATCCGGGACTAGCGGGAGGTGCTCCCTCGCTGTTTTTT.

The J gene is TRBJ1-1, the V gene TRBV6-1, with 8 bases fitting TRBD1. V lost 4 bases, J lost 7 bases, and 17 bases stayed unmatched. The CDR3 contains 17 residues. Looked up from germline, CDR1 is MNHNS and CDR2 is SASEGT. CDR3 sequence reads: CASSVGEFRGLWGEAFF. As DNA, the CDR3 is TGTGCCAGCAGTGTTGGAGAGTTCAGGGGGCTGTGGGGTGAAGCTTTCTTT.

V usage is TRBV19 and J usage is TRBJ1-1; 8 bases are a match to TRBD1. Germline V gene lookup returns CDR1 LNHDA and CDR2 SQIVND (reference sequence). This CDR3 spans 15 amino acids. The V and J ends lost 8 bases and 4 bases, in that order; junction bases with no gene match: 12. The CDR3 loop is CASETYRTGTTEAFF. The CDR3 nucleotides are TGTGCCAGTGAGACTTATAGGACAGGGACCACTGAAGCTTTCTTT.

The V and J genes are TRBV28 and TRBJ2-3; 8 bases are a match to TRBD2. Trimming cost V 5 bases and J 0 bases; bases outside gene matches: 10. The CDR3 spans 17 residues. In germline, CDR1 is MDHEN, CDR2 SYDVKM. DNA for the CDR3: TGTGCCAGCAGTCCCCCACTAGCGGTAGAAAGCACAGATACGCAGTATTTT. Translation gives CASSPPLAVESTDTQYF.

The chain employs TRBV11-2 and TRBJ1-2; D may be TRBD1 (5 bases). Trimming took 1 base from V and 5 from J, leaving 14 bases between them. The CDR3 loop spans 15 amino acids. Germline values: CDR1 SGHAT, CDR2 FQNNGV. The CDR3 protein is CASSLGSGRVYGYTF. The CDR3 nucleotides read TGTGCCAGCAGCTTAGGTTCGGGCAGGGTTTATGGCTACACCTTC. Filled out from reference TRBV11-2 and TRBJ1-2, the complete variable domain reads EAGVAQSPRYKIIEKRQSVAFWCNPISGHATLYWYQQILGQGPKLLIQFQNNGVVDDSQLPKDRFSAERLKGVDSTLKIQPAKLEDSAVYLCASSLGSGRVYGYTFGSGTRLTVV.

J is TRBJ1-1 and V is TRBV5-6; D is ambiguous. Germline-derived CDR1 and CDR2 are SGHDT and YYEEEE. The germline V and J ends were trimmed by 4 bases and 1 base, with 8 bases remaining between them. This CDR3 comprises 13 residues. This chain's CDR3 is CASSHSGNTEAFF. DNA of the CDR3: TGTGCCAGCAGCCACTCAGGGAACACTGAAGCTTTCTTT.